This T cell receptor (beta chain) was sequenced for a study of blood T cell repertoires in COVID-19. Background on the study: Researchers got acute and convalescent COVID-19 samples from the United States, Italy and Spain.

V lost 11 bases to trimming and J lost 7 bases, with 15 bases between them. This CDR3 has 13 residues. The V gene's germline CDR1 is MDHEN and CDR2 SYDVKM. Membership in each cohort depended on participant-reported clinical history. The study counted Cohort 3 donors as recovered given two negative PCRs, clearance, or symptom resolution. Libraries were prepared by immunoSEQ multiplex PCR; TCRdb keeps only in-frame clonotypes and omits some of them. The table lists 130,000 to 150,000 clones, around 87% of them singletons. The V and J genes are TRBV28 and TRBJ1-6; D uncertain. The sequencing sample was made of PBMCs or T cells enriched from blood (not recorded which). This TCR was sampled from a man aged 60 to 69 who had recovered from COVID-19. CDR3 amino acids: CASLAIFNSPLHF. CDR3 in DNA: TGTGCCTCCCTGGCCATCTTCAATTCACCCCTCCACTTT.